This TCR beta chain was profiled in a study of blood T cells in healthy people across ages. Findings of the study overall: Samples with more naive T cells showed higher observed beta diversity. Age brought a roughly linear fall in TCR beta diversity measured per million T cells.

CDR1 is SGDLS and CDR2 is YYNGEE in the germline V gene. Trimming cost V 0 bases and J 6 bases; bases outside gene matches: 3. The CDR3 consists of 13 residues. This clonotype was seen only a few times. The antigen is undetermined. Sample-barcoded 5' priming and a J-beta primer mix drove a second PCR of about 6 to 12 cycles. Each TCR beta cDNA got a 12-nucleotide random molecular identifier. One entry per CDR3 protein, called by TCRdb with MiXCR from the 5' RACE reads. Of hundreds of thousands of distinct CDR3 sequences in the sample, 29% are singletons; the top ten hold around 16%. Each donor had around 9.8 milliliters of peripheral blood drawn.

This receptor was identified in an elderly woman in good health. Sequenced sample: blood. The V gene is TRBV9, the J gene TRBJ2-7, with TRBD2 identical over 7 bases. The CDR3 sequence: CASSVDPSGEQYF. CDR3 bases: TGTGCCAGCAGCGTAGACCCTAGCGGCGAGCAGTACTTC.